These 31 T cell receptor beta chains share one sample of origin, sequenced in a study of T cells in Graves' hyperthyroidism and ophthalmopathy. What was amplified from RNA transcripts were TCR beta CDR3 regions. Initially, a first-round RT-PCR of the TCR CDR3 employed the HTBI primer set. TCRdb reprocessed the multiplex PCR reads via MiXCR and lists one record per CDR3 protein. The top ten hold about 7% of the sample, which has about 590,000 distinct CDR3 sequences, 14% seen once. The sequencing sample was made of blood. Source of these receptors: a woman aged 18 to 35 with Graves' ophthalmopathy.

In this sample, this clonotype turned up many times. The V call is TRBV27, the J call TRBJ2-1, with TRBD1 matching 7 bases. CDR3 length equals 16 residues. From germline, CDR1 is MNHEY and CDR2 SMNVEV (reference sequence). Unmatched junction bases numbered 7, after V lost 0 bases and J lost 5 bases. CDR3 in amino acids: CASSLSPTGRHNEQFF. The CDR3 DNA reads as TGTGCCAGCAGTTTATCTCCGACAGGGCGGCACAATGAGCAGTTCTTC.

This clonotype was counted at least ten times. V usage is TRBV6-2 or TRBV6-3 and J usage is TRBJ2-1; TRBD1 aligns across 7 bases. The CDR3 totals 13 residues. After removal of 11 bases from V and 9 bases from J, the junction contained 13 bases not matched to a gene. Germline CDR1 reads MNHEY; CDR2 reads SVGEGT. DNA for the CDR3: TGTGCCGCGAGGGACAGCCCTCTCGGTGAGCAGTTCTTC. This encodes CAARDSPLGEQFF.

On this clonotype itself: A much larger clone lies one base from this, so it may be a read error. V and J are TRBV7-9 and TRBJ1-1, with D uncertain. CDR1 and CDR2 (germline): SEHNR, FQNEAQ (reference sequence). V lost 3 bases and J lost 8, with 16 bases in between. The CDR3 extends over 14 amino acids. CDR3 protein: CASSFGDITEEAFF. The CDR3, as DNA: TGTGCCAGCAGCTTTGGTGACATAACAGAGGAAGCTTTCTTT.

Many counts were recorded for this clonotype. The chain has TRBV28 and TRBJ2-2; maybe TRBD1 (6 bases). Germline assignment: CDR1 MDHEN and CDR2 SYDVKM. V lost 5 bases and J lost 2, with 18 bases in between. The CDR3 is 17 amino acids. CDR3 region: CASSPLPRGHNTGELFF. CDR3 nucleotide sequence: TGTGCCAGCAGTCCCCTCCCCAGGGGCCATAACACCGGGGAGCTGTTTTTT.

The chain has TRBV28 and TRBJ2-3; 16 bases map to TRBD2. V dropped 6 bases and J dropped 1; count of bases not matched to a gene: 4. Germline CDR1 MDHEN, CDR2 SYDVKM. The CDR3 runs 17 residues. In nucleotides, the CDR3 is TGTGCCAGCAGCAAAGGGACTAGCGGGAGGGGCACAGATACGCAGTATTTT. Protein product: CASSKGTSGRGTDTQYF. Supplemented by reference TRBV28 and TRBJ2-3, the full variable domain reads DVKVTQSSRYLVKRTGEKVFLECVQDMDHENMFWYRQDPGLGLRLIYFSYDVKMKEKGDIPEGYSVSREKKERFSLILESASTNQTSMYLCASSKGTSGRGTDTQYFGPGTRLTVL.

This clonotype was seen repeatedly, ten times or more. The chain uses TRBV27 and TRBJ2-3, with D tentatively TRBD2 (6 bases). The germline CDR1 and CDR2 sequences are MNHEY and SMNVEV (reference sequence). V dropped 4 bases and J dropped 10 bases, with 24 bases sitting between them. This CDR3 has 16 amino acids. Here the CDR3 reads CASSSPLAPEGWAQYF. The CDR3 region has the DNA TGTGCCAGCAGTTCCCCTCTAGCGCCGGAGGGGTGGGCGCAGTATTTT.

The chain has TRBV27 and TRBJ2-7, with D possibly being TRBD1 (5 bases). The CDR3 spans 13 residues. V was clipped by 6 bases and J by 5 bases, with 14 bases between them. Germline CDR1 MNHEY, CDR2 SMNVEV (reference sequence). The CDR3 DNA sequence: TGTGCCAGCAGCGCTGTCCCCAGGGACGAGCAGTACTTC. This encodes CASSAVPRDEQYF.

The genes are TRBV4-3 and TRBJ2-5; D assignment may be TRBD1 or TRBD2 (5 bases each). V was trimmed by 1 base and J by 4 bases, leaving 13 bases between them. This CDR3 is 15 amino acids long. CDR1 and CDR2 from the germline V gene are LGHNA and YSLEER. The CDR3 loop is CASSQGPRDRETQYF. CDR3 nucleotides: TGCGCCAGCAGCCAAGGGCCTCGGGACCGAGAGACCCAGTACTTC.

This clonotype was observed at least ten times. The CDR3 bases are TGCAGTGCTAGAGGGGGGAGGGCGGCCTACGAGCAGTACTTC. Translating it yields CSARGGRAAYEQYF. The chain recombines TRBV20-1 with TRBJ2-7; 7 positions agree with TRBD2. The V gene's germline CDR1 is DFQATT and CDR2 SNEGSKA (reference sequence). This CDR3 is 14 amino acids long. V gave up 1 base and J gave up 2 bases; unmatched junction bases: 5.

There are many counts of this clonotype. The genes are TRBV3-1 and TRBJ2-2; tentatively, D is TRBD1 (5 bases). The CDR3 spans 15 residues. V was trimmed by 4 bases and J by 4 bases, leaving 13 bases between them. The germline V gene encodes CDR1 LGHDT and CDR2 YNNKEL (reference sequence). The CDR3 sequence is CASSPQGPGTGELFF. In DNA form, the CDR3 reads TGTGCCAGCAGCCCCCAGGGCCCGGGCACCGGGGAGCTGTTTTTT.

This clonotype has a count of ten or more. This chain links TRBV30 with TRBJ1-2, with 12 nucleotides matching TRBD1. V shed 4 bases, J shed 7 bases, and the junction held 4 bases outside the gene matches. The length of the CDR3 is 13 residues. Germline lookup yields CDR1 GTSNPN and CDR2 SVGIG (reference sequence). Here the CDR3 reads CAWKGQGASGYTF. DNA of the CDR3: TGTGCCTGGAAGGGACAGGGGGCGAGTGGCTACACCTTC.

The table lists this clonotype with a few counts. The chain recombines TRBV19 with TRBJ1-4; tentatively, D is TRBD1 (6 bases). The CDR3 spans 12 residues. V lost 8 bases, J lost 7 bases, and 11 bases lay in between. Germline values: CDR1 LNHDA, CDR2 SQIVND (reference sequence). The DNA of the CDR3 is TGTGCCAGTGGAACAGGGCGTGAAAAACTGTTTTTT. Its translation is CASGTGREKLFF. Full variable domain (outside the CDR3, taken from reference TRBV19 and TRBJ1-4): DGGITQSPKYLFRKEGQNVTLSCEQNLNHDAMYWYRQDPGQGLRLIYYSQIVNDFQKGDIAEGYSVSREKKESFPLTVTSAQKNPTAFYLCASGTGREKLFFGSGTQLSVL.

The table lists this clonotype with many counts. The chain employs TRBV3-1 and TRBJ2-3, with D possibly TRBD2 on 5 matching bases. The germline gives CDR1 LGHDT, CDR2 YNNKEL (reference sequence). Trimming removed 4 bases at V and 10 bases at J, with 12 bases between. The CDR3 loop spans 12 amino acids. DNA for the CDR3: TGTGCCAGCAGCCCGCCCAGCGGAGCGCAGTATTTT. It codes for CASSPPSGAQYF.

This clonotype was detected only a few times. The CDR3 loop is CATSDSLGTGFTGELFF. The CDR3 DNA is TGTGCCACCAGTGATTCACTAGGGACAGGGTTCACCGGGGAGCTGTTTTTT. The chain has TRBV24-1 and TRBJ2-2, with 9 positions matching TRBD1. The CDR3 totals 17 residues. The junction had 7 bases not matched to a gene; V was cut back by 2 bases and J by 4 bases. The V gene's germline CDR1 is KGHDR and CDR2 SFDVKD.

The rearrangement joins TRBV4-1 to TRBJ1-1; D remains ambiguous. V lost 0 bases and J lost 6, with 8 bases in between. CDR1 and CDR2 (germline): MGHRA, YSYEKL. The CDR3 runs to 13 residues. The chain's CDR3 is CASSQEPGSEAFF. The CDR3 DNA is TGCGCCAGCAGCCAAGAACCGGGTTCTGAAGCTTTCTTT.

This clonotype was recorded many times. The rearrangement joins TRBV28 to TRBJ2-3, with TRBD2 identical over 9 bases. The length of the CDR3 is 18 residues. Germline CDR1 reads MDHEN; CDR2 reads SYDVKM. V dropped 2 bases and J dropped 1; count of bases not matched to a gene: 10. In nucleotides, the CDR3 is TGTGCCAGCAGTTTAGAACTAGCGGGTCAACCCCGCACAGATACGCAGTATTTT. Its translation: CASSLELAGQPRTDTQYF.

CDR3 residues: CSARASGTGAGNTIYF. CDR3 in DNA: TGCAGTGCTAGAGCTTCCGGGACAGGGGCTGGAAACACCATATATTTT. The chain couples TRBV20-1 to TRBJ1-3; the match to TRBD1 covers 10 bases. In germline, CDR1 is DFQATT, CDR2 SNEGSKA (reference sequence). The J segment lost 2 bases and the V segment lost 1 base, leaving 5 bases of the junction unmatched. The CDR3 spans 16 residues.

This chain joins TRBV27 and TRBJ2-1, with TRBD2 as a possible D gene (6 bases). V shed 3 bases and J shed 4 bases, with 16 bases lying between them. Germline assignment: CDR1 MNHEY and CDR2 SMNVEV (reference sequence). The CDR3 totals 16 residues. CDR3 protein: CASSFSGTAAYNEQFF. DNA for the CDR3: TGTGCCAGCAGTTTCTCCGGGACTGCAGCGTACAATGAGCAGTTCTTC.

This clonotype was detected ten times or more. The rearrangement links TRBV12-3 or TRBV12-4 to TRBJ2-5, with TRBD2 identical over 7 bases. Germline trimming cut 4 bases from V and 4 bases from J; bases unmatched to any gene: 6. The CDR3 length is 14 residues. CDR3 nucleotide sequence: TGTGCCAGCAGTTACGGCGGGAGCGGAGAGACCCAGTACTTC. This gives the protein CASSYGGSGETQYF.

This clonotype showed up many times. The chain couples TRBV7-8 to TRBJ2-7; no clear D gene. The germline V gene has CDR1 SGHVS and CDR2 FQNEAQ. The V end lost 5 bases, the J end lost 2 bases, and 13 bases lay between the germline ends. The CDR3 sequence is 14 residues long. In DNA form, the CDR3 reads TGTGCCAGCAGCGCCCGCTTTCGGCCCTACGAGCAGTACTTC. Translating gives CASSARFRPYEQYF.

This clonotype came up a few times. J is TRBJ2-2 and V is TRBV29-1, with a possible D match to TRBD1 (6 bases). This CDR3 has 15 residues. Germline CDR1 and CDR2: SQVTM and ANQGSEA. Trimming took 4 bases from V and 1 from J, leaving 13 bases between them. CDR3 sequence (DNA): TGCAGCGTTGTTGTCTTGGGACAGAACACCGGGGAGCTGTTTTTT. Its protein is CSVVVLGQNTGELFF.

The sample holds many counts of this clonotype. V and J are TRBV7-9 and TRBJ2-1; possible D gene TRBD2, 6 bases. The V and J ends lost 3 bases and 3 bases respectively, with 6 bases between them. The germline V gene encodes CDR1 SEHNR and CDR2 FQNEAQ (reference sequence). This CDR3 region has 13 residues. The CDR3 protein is CASSLRGYNEQFF. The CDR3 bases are TGTGCCAGCAGCTTGCGGGGCTACAATGAGCAGTTCTTC.

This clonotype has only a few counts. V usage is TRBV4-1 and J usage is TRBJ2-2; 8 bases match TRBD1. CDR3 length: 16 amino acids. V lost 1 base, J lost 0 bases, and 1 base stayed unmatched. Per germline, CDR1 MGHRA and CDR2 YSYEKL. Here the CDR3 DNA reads TGCGCCAGCAGCCAAGCGGGACAGGCGAACACCGGGGAGCTGTTTTTT. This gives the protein CASSQAGQANTGELFF.

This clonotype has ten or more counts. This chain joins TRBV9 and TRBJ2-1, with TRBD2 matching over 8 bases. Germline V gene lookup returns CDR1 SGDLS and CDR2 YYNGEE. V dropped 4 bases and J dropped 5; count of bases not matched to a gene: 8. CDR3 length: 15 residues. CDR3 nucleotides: TGTGCCAGCAGCCCAAGCGGGAGTCGGAACAATGAGCAGTTCTTC. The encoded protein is CASSPSGSRNNEQFF.

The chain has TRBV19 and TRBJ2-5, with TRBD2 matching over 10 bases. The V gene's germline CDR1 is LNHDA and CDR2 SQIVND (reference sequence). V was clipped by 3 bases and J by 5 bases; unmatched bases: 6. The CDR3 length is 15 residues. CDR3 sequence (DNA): TGTGCCAGTAGTATTAGCGGGAGGCCGGGGGAGACCCAGTACTTC. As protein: CASSISGRPGETQYF. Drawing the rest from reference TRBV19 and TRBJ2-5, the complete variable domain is DGGITQSPKYLFRKEGQNVTLSCEQNLNHDAMYWYRQDPGQGLRLIYYSQIVNDFQKGDIAEGYSVSREKKESFPLTVTSAQKNPTAFYLCASSISGRPGETQYFGPGTRLLVL.

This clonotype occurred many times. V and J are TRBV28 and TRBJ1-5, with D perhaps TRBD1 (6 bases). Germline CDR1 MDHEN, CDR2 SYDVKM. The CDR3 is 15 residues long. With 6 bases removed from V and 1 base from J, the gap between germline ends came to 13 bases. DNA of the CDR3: TGTGCCAGCAGATACGAGGGGGTGAGCAATCAGCCCCAGCATTTT. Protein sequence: CASRYEGVSNQPQHF.

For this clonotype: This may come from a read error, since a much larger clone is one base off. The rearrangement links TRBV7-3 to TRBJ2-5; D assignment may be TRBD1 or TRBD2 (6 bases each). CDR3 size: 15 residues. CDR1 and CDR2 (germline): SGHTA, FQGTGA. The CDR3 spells CANSLLGGAGETQYF. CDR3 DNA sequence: TGTGCCAACAGCTTGCTTGGGGGCGCGGGGGAGACCCAGTACTTC.

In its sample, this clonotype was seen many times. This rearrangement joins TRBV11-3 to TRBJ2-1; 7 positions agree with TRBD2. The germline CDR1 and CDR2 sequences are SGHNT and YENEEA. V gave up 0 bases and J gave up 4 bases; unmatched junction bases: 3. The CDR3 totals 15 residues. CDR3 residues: CASSLDLADYNEQFF. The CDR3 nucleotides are TGTGCCAGCAGCTTAGACCTAGCGGATTACAATGAGCAGTTCTTC.

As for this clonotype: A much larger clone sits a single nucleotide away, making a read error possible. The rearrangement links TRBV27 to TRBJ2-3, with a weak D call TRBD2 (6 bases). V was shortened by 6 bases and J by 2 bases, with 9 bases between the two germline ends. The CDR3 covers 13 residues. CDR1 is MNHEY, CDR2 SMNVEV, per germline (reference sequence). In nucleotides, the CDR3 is TGTGCCAGCAGCCGGGACTTCACAGATACGCAGTATTTT. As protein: CASSRDFTDTQYF.

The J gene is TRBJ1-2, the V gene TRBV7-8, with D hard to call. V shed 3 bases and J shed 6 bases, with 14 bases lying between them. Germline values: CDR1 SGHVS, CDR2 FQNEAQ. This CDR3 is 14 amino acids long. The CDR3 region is CASSLAETAHGYTF. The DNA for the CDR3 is TGTGCCAGCAGCTTGGCCGAGACGGCGCATGGCTACACCTTC. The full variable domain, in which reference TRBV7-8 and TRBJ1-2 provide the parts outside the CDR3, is GAGVSQSPRYKVAKRGQDVALRCDPISGHVSLFWYQQALGQGPEFLTYFQNEAQLDKSGLPSDRFFAERPEGSVSTLKIQRTQQEDSAVYLCASSLAETAHGYTFGSGTRLTVV.

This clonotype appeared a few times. The DNA for the CDR3 is TGTGCCAACAGAAAAACAGGGGGAACCAACACTGAAGCTTTCTTT. Its translation is CANRKTGGTNTEAFF. The V call is TRBV27, the J call TRBJ1-1, with 8 bases lining up with TRBD1. V gave up 10 bases and J gave up 2 bases; unmatched junction bases: 12. The CDR3 is 15 amino acids. CDR1 and CDR2 (germline): MNHEY, SMNVEV (reference sequence).